The source of this T cell receptor (beta chain) is a study of blood T cell repertoires in COVID-19. Germline trimming cut 5 bases from V and 3 bases from J; bases unmatched to any gene: 6. Germline values: CDR1 SNHLY, CDR2 FYNNEI. This CDR3 is built from 15 residues. Methods used by the authors: Reference gene primer amplification gave estimated nucleated cell counts. Some clones are missing from TCRdb's copy, which holds only in-frame ones; the method was immunoSEQ multiplex PCR. Clonal size and the V and J genes are those of that table, whereas D and trimming came from the DNA. The sample carries about 220,000 clones, 80% recorded once.

Material: peripheral blood. The TCR was taken from a human donor in a cohort sampled during active COVID-19. The chain uses TRBV2 and TRBJ1-5; 8 positions agree with TRBD1. CDR3 region: CASSSQTGANQPQHF. DNA of the CDR3: TGTGCCAGCAGTAGCCAGACAGGGGCCAATCAGCCCCAGCATTTT.